The 11 T cell receptor beta chains listed next were all sequenced from one sample in a study of T cell responses to AZD1222 COVID-19 vaccine. The assay was immunoSEQ multiplex PCR, and TCRdb's table has in-frame clones only and misses some. Of 150,000 to 200,000 clones listed, 94% are singletons. Sequencing was performed on peripheral blood, taken 28 days after the second AZD1222 dose. The receptors stem from an adult who received the AZD1222 COVID-19 vaccine.

In DNA, the CDR3 is TGTGCCAGTAGTATAGGGTATGAAGCTTTCTTT. This encodes CASSIGYEAFF. V is TRBV19 and J is TRBJ1-1; D is uncertain. Trimming cost V 1 base and J 7 bases, with 4 bases left between them. This CDR3 is 11 amino acids long. Per germline, CDR1 LNHDA and CDR2 SQIVND (reference sequence). The whole variable domain, filled in from reference TRBV19 and TRBJ1-1, reads DGGITQSPKYLFRKEGQNVTLSCEQNLNHDAMYWYRQDPGQGLRLIYYSQIVNDFQKGDIAEGYSVSREKKESFPLTVTSAQKNPTAFYLCASSIGYEAFFGQGTRLTVV.

The chain combines TRBV11-2 with TRBJ1-4; 7 bases fit TRBD1. The germline V gene encodes CDR1 SGHAT and CDR2 FQNNGV. V dropped 3 bases and J dropped 8; count of bases not matched to a gene: 6. The CDR3 is made up of 14 amino acids. As DNA, the CDR3 is TGTGCCAGCAGCTTGGACAGGTTAGGCGAAAAACTGTTTTTT. It encodes CASSLDRLGEKLFF. Based on the CDR3 plus reference TRBV11-2 and TRBJ1-4, the full variable domain is EAGVAQSPRYKIIEKRQSVAFWCNPISGHATLYWYQQILGQGPKLLIQFQNNGVVDDSQLPKDRFSAERLKGVDSTLKIQPAKLEDSAVYLCASSLDRLGEKLFFGSGTQLSVL.

The count of this clone is one. The chain combines TRBV6-5 with TRBJ2-1; 10 bases map to TRBD2. Germline CDR1 MNHEY, CDR2 SVGAGI. The CDR3 covers 15 residues. V shed 5 bases and J 6 bases; nucleotides not matched to a gene: 7. CDR3 bases: TGTGCCAGCAGTCCCCTGGCTAGCGGGAGCAATGAGCAGTTCTTC. This translates into CASSPLASGSNEQFF.

The chain recombines TRBV30 with TRBJ2-3; 7 bases line up with TRBD1. The CDR3 runs to 14 residues. The germline V gene has CDR1 GTSNPN and CDR2 SVGIG (reference sequence). Unmatched junction bases numbered 8, after V lost 2 bases and J lost 6 bases. The CDR3 DNA follows: TGTGCCTGGAGTACCGGGACAGCTGTTGATACGCAGTATTTT. Protein sequence: CAWSTGTAVDTQYF.

The J gene is TRBJ1-2, the V gene TRBV28, with 12 nucleotides matching TRBD1. Germline V gene lookup returns CDR1 MDHEN and CDR2 SYDVKM. The CDR3 spans 16 residues. Unmatched junction bases numbered 6, after V lost 3 bases and J lost 4 bases. CDR3 protein: CASSLGTGGLSYGYTF. The CDR3 DNA sequence: TGTGCCAGCAGTTTGGGGACAGGGGGCCTTAGCTATGGCTACACCTTC.

Regarding this clone: Germline and junction disagree at one end, which may indicate a read error. V is TRBV2 and J is TRBJ2-7; 7 bases line up with TRBD1. The CDR3 is 15 residues long. CDR1 SNHLY and CDR2 FYNNEI come from the germline V gene. CDR3 DNA: TGTGCCAGCAGCGAAGGACAGGAGGACTCCTACGAGCAGTACTTC. Translation: CASSEGQEDSYEQYF.

V usage is TRBV2 and J usage is TRBJ1-5; D not resolved. This CDR3 is built from 14 residues. From germline, CDR1 is SNHLY and CDR2 FYNNEI. V was cut by 7 bases and J by 0 bases, with 10 bases left in between. DNA of the CDR3: TGTGCCAGCACAGTTTCTAATAGCAATCAGCCCCAGCATTTT. Its protein is CASTVSNSNQPQHF.

The V call is TRBV6-6, the J call TRBJ1-4, with TRBD1 matching over 7 bases. Germline CDR1 reads MNHNY; CDR2 reads SVGAGI (reference sequence). The J segment lost 2 bases and the V segment lost 6 bases, leaving 3 bases of the junction unmatched. The CDR3 consists of 14 residues. The CDR3: CASSKGQTNEKLFF. CDR3 nucleotides: TGTGCCAGCAGCAAGGGACAGACTAATGAAAAACTGTTTTTT.

The J gene is TRBJ1-1, the V gene TRBV3-1 (or the pseudogene TRBV3-2); D is unresolved. CDR1 and CDR2 from the germline V gene are LGHDT and YNNKEL (reference sequence). The length of the CDR3 is 14 residues. Trimming cost V 4 bases and J 3 bases, with 12 bases left between them. The CDR3 is CASSLTIGDTEAFF. In DNA form, the CDR3 reads TGTGCCAGCAGCCTAACGATCGGGGACACTGAAGCTTTCTTT.

The rearrangement joins TRBV9 to TRBJ1-4; D gene uncertain. Germline CDR1 is SGDLS and CDR2 is YYNGEE. The CDR3 is 13 amino acids. The germline V and J ends were trimmed by 2 bases and 8 bases, with 10 bases remaining between them. The CDR3 spells CASSVREREKLFF. Written as DNA, the CDR3 is TGTGCCAGCAGCGTTAGGGAGCGGGAAAAACTGTTTTTT.

The chain recombines TRBV18 with TRBJ2-1, with 9 bases aligning to TRBD2. Germline CDR1 reads KGHSH; CDR2 reads LQKENI. V was clipped by 5 bases and J by 14 bases; unmatched bases: 7. The CDR3 is 12 amino acids. As DNA, the CDR3 is TGTGCCAGCTCATCGGCGGGAGGGCCGGAGTTCTTC. It yields the protein CASSSAGGPEFF.